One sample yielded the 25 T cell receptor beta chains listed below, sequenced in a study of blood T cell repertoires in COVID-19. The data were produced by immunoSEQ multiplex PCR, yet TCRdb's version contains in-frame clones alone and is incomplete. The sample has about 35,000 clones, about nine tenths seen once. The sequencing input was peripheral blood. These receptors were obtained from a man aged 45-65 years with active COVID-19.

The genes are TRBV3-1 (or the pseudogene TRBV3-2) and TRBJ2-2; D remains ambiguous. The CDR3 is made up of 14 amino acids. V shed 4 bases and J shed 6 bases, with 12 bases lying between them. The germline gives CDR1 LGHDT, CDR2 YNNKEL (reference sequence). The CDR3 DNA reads TGTGCCAGCAGCCCCCTTGTGAGCTCCGGGGAGCTGTTTTTT. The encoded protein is CASSPLVSSGELFF.

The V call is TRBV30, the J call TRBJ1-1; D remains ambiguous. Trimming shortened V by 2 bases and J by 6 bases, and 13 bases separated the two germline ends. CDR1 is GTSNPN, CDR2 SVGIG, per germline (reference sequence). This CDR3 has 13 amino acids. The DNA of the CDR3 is TGTGCCTGGAGTAGAGGGATTCGTGCTGAAGCTTTCTTT. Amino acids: CAWSRGIRAEAFF.

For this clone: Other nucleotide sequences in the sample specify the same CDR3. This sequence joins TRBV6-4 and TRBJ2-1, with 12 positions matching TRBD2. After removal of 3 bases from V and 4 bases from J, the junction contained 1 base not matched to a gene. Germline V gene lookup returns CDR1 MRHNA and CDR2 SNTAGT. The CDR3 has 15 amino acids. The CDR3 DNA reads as TGTGCCAGCAGTGAGACTAGCGGGAGTTACAATGAGCAGTTCTTC. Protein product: CASSETSGSYNEQFF.

The CDR3 here is CASSLTESTDTQYF. CDR3 nucleotides: TGTGCCAGCAGCTTAACAGAGAGCACAGATACGCAGTATTTT. The V gene is TRBV7-3, the J gene TRBJ2-3; D gene unclear. The CDR3 length is 14 residues. The germline V gene has CDR1 SGHTA and CDR2 FQGTGA. Trimming shortened V by 0 bases and J by 0 bases, and 4 bases separated the two germline ends. Full variable domain (missing parts from reference TRBV7-3 and TRBJ2-3): GAGVSQTPSNKVTEKGKYVELRCDPISGHTALYWYRQSLGQGPEFLIYFQGTGAADDSGLPNDRFFAVRPEGSVSTLKIQRTERGDSAVYLCASSLTESTDTQYFGPGTRLTVL.

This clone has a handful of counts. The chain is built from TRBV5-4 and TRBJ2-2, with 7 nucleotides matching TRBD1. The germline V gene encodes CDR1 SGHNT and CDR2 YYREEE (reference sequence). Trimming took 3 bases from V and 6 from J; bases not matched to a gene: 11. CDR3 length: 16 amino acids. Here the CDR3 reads CASSSPTGSRSGELFF. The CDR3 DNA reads TGTGCCAGCAGCTCTCCGACAGGGTCGAGATCCGGGGAGCTGTTTTTT.

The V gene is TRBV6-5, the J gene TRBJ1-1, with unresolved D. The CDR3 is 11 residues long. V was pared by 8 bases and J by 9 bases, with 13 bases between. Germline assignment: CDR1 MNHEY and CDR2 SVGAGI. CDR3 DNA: TGTGCCAGCGGCAGGACGGGGAAAGCTTTCTTT. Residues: CASGRTGKAFF.

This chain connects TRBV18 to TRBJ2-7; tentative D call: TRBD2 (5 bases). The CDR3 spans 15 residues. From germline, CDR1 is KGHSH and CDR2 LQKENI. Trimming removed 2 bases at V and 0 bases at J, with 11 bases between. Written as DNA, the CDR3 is TGTGCCAGCTCACCAAATACGGGAAGCTCCTACGAGCAGTACTTC. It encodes CASSPNTGSSYEQYF. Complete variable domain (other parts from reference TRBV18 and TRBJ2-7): NAGVMQNPRHLVRRRGQEARLRCSPMKGHSHVYWYRQLPEEGLKFMVYLQKENIIDESGMPKERFSAEFPKEGPSILRIQQVVRGDSAAYFCASSPNTGSSYEQYFGPGTRLTVT.

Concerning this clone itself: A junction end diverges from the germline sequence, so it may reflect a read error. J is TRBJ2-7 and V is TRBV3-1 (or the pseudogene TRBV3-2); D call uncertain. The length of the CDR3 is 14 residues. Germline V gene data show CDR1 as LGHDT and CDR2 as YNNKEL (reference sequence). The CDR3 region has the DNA TGTGCCAGCAGCCCTGGCGGTATCTCCCACGAGCAGTACTTC. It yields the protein CASSPGGISHEQYF.

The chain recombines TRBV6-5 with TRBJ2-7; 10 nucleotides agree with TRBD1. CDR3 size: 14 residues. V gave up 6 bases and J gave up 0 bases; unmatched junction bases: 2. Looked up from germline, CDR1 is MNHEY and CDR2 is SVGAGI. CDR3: CASSRQGASYEQYF. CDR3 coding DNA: TGTGCCAGCAGCCGACAGGGGGCCTCCTACGAGCAGTACTTC.

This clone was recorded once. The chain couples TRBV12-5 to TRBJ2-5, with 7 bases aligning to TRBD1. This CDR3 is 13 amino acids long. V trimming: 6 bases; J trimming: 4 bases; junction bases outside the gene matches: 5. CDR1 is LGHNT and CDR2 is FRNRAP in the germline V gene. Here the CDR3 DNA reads TGTGCTAGTGGCTCGACAGGGAGAGAGACCCAGTACTTC. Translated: CASGSTGRETQYF.

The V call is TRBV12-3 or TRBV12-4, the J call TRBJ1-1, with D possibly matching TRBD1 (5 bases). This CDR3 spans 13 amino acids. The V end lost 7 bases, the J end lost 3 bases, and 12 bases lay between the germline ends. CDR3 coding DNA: TGTGCCAGCACCGTTGGAGGGGACACTGAAGCTTTCTTT. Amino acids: CASTVGGDTEAFF.

The CDR3 DNA follows: TGTGCCAGCAGTGTTACGGGGGGGCCAGGAGAGACCCAGTACTTC. Residues: CASSVTGGPGETQYF. The rearrangement joins TRBV3-1 (or the pseudogene TRBV3-2) to TRBJ2-5, with 8 bases that match TRBD2. After removal of 6 bases from V and 4 bases from J, the junction contained 10 bases not matched to a gene. CDR1 and CDR2 (germline): LGHDT, YNNKEL (reference sequence). The CDR3 is 15 residues long.

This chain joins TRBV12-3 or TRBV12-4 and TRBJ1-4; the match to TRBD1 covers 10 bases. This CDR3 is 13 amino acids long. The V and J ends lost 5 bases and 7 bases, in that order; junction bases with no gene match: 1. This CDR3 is CASSGDRGEKLFF. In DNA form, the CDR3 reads TGTGCCAGCAGTGGGGACAGGGGTGAAAAACTGTTTTTT.

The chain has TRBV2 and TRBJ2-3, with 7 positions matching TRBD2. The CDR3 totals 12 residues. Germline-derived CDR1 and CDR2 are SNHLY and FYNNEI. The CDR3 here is CVAGASTDTQYF. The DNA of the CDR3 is TGTGTAGCGGGTGCTAGCACAGATACGCAGTATTTT.

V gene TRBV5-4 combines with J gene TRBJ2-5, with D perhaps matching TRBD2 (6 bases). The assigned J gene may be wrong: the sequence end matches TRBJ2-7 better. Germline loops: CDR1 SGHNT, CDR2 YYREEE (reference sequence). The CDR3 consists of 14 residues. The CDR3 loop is CASSSLSGSYEQYF. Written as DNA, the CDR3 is TGTGCCAGCAGCTCCCTTAGCGGCTCCTACGAGCAGTACTTC.

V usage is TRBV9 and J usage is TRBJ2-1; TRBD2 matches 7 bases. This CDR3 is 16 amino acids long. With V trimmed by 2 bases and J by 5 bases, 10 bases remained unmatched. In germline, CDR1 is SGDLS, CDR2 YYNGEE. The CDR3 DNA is TGTGCCAGCAGCGTGTTCTTACTAGCGCCAAACAATGAGCAGTTCTTC. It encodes CASSVFLLAPNNEQFF.

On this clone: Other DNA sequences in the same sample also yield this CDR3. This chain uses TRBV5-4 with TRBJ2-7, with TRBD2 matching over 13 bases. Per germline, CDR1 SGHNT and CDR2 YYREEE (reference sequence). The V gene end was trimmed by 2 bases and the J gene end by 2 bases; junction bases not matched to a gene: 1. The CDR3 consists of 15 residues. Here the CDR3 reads CASSFGTSGTYEQYF. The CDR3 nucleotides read TGTGCCAGCAGCTTCGGGACTAGCGGGACCTACGAGCAGTACTTC.

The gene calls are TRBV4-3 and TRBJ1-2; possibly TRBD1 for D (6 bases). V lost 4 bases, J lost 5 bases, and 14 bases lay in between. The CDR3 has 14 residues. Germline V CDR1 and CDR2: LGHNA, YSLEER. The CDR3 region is CASSLTGQHYGYTF. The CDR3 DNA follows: TGCGCCAGCAGCCTTACGGGACAACATTATGGCTACACCTTC.

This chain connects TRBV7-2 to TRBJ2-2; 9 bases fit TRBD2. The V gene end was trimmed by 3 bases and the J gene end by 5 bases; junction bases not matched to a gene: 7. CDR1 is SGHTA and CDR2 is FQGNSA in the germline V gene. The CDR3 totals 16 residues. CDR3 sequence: CASSFGAAGGTGELFF. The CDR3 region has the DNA TGTGCCAGCAGCTTCGGGGCAGCGGGAGGAACCGGGGAGCTGTTTTTT.

CDR3: CASSPVGQGPYNTEAFF. CDR3 sequence (DNA): TGCGCCAGCAGCCCAGTCGGACAGGGACCGTATAACACTGAAGCTTTCTTT. The chain employs TRBV5-1 and TRBJ1-1; 8 bases align to TRBD1. Germline values: CDR1 SGHRS, CDR2 YFSETQ. CDR3 size: 17 residues. V gave up 4 bases and J gave up 2 bases; unmatched junction bases: 13.

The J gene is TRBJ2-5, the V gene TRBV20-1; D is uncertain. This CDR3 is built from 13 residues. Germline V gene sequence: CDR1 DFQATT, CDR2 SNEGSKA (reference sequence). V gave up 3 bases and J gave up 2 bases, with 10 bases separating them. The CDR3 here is CSASPSLQETQYF. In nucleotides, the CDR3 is TGCAGTGCTAGTCCATCCCTACAAGAGACCCAGTACTTC.

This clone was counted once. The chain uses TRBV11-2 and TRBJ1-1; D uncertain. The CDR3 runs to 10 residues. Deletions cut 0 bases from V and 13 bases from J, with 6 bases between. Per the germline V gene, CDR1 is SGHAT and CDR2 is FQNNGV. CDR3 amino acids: CASSLDPVFF. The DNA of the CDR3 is TGTGCCAGCAGCTTAGACCCGGTTTTCTTT.

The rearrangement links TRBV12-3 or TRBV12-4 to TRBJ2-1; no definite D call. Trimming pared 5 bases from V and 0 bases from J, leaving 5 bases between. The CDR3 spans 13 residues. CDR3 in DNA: TGTGCCAGCAGTGCGAGCTCCTACAATGAGCAGTTCTTC. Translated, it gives CASSASSYNEQFF.

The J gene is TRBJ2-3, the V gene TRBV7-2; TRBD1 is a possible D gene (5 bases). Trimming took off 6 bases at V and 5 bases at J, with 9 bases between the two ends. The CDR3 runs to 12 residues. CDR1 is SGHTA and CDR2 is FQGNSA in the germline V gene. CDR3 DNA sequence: TGTGCCAGCAGTTCTACAGGAGATACGCAGTATTTT. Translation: CASSSTGDTQYF.

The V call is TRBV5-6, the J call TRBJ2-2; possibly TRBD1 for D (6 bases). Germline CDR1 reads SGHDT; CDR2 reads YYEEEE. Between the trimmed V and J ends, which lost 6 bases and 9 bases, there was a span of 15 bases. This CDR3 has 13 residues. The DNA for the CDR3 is TGTGCCAGCAACCACAGGGCTAGACGGGAGCTGTTTTTT. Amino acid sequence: CASNHRARRELFF.